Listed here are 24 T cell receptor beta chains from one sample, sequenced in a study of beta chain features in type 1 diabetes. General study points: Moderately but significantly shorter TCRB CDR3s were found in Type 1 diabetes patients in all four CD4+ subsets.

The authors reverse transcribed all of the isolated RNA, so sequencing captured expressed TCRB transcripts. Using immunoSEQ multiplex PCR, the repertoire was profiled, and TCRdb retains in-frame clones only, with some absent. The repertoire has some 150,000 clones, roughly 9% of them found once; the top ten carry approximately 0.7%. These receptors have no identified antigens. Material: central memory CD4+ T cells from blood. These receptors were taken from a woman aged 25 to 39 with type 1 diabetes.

CDR3 bases: TGTGCCAGCAATCCCCGGACTTTTCTTTACGAGCAGTACTTC. Translation: CASNPRTFLYEQYF. This chain connects TRBV2 to TRBJ2-7, with D tentatively TRBD2 (5 bases). Germline lookup yields CDR1 SNHLY and CDR2 FYNNEI. CDR3 size: 14 residues. The V and J ends lost 7 bases and 4 bases respectively, with 17 bases between them. The full variable domain, rest sourced from reference TRBV2 and TRBJ2-7, is EPEVTQTPSHQVTQMGQEVILRCVPISNHLYFYWYRQILGQKVEFLVSFYNNEISEKSEIFDDQFSVERPDGSNFTLKIRSTKLEDSAMYFCASNPRTFLYEQYFGPGTRLTVT.

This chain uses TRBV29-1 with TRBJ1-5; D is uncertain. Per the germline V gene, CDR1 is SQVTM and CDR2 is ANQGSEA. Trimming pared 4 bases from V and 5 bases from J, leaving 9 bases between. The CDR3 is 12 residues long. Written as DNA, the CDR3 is TGCAGCGTTGGTGGGGAGGATCAGCCCCAGCATTTT. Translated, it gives CSVGGEDQPQHF.

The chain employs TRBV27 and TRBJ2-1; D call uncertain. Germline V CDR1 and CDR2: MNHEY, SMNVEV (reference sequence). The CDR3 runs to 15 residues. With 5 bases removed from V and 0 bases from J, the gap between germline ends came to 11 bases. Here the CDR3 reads CASSMTTPSYNEQFF. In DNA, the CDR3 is TGTGCCAGCAGTATGACAACCCCCTCCTACAATGAGCAGTTCTTC.

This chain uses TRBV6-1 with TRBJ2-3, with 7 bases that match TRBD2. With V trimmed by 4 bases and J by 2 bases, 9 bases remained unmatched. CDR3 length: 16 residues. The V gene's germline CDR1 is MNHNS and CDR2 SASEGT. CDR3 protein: CASSVFAGEITDTQYF. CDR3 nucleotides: TGTGCCAGCAGTGTTTTTGCGGGGGAGATCACAGATACGCAGTATTTT.

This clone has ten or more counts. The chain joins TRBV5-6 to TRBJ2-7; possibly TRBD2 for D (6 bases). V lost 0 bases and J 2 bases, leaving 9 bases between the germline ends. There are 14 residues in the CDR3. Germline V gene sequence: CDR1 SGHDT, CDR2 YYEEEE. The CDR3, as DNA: TGTGCCAGCAGCTTGGTGACTAGACCCTACGAGCAGTACTTC. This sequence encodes CASSLVTRPYEQYF.

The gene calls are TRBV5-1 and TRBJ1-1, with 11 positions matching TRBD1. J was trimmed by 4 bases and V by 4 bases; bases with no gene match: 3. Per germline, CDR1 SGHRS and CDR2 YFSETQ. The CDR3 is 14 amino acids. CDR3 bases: TGCGCCAGCAGCGTGGGGACAGGGGGCACTGAAGCTTTCTTT. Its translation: CASSVGTGGTEAFF.

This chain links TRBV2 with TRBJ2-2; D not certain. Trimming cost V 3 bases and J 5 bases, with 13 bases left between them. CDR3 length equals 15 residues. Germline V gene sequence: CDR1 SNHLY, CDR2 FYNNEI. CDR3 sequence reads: CASSENPPGTGELFF. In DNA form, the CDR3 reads TGTGCCAGCAGTGAGAACCCACCCGGGACCGGGGAGCTGTTTTTT.

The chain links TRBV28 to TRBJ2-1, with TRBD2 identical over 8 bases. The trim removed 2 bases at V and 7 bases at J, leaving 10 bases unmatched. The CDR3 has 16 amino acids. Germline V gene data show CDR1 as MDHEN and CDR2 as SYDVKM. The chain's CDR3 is CASSLGGSSGLNEQFF. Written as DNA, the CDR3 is TGTGCCAGCAGTTTAGGAGGGTCTAGCGGGCTGAATGAGCAGTTCTTC. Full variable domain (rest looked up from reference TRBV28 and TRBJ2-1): DVKVTQSSRYLVKRTGEKVFLECVQDMDHENMFWYRQDPGLGLRLIYFSYDVKMKEKGDIPEGYSVSREKKERFSLILESASTNQTSMYLCASSLGGSSGLNEQFFGPGTRLTVL.

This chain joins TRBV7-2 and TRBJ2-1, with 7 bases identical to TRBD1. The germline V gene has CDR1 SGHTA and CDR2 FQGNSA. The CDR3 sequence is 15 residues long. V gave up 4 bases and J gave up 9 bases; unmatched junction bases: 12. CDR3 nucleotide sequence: TGTGCCAGCAGCTCCCGGACAGGTCGGGTAATTGAGCAGTTCTTC. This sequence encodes CASSSRTGRVIEQFF.

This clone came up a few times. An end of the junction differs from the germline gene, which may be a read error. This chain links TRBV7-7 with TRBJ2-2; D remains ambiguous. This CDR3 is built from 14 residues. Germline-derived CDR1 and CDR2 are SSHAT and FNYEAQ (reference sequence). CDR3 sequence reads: CASSLDTSLGELFF. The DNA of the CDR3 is TGTGCTAGCAGCTTAGATACCAGTCTGGGGGAGCTGTTTTTT.

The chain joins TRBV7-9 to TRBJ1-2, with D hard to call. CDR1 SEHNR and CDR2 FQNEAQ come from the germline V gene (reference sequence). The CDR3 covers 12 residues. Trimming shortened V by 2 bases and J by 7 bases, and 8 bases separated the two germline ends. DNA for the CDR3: TGTGCCAGCAGCTTAAATGTGGCTGGCTACACCTTC. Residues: CASSLNVAGYTF.

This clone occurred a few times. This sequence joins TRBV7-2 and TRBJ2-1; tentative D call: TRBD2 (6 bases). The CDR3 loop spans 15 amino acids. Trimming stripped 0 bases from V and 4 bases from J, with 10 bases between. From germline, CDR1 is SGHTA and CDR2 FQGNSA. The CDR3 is CASSLAGGTYNEQFF. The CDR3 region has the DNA TGTGCCAGCAGCTTAGCTGGCGGGACTTACAATGAGCAGTTCTTC.

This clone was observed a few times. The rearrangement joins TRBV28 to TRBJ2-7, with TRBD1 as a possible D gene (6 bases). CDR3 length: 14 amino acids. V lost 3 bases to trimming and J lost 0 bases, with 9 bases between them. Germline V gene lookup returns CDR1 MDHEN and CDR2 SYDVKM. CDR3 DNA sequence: TGTGCCAGCAGTTTTATGACAGGCTCCTACGAGCAGTACTTC. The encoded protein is CASSFMTGSYEQYF. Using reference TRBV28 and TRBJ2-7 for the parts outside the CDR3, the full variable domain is DVKVTQSSRYLVKRTGEKVFLECVQDMDHENMFWYRQDPGLGLRLIYFSYDVKMKEKGDIPEGYSVSREKKERFSLILESASTNQTSMYLCASSFMTGSYEQYFGPGTRLTVT.

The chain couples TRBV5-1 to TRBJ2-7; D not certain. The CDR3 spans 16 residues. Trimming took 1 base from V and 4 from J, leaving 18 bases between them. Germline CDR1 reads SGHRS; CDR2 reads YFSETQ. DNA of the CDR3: TGCGCCAGCAGCTTGTATTCTGGCGGAGCCCAATACGAGCAGTACTTC. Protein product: CASSLYSGGAQYEQYF.

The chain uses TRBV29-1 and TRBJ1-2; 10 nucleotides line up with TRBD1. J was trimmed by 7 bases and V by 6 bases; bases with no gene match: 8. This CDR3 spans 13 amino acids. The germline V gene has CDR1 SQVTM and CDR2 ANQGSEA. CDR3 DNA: TGCAGCGTGGGGACAGGGGCGCGGAGTGGCTACACCTTC. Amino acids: CSVGTGARSGYTF. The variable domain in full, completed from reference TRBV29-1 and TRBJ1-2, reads SAVISQKPSRDICQRGTSLTIQCQVDSQVTMMFWYRQQPGQSLTLIATANQGSEATYESGFVIDKFPISRPNLTFSTLTVSNMSPEDSSIYLCSVGTGARSGYTFGSGTRLTVV.

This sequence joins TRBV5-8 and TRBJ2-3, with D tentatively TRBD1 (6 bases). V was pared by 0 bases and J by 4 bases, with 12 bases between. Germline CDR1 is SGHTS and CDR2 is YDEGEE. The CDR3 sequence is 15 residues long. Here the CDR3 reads CASSLAGEGPDTQYF. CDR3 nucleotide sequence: TGTGCCAGCAGCTTGGCAGGGGAAGGTCCAGATACGCAGTATTTT.

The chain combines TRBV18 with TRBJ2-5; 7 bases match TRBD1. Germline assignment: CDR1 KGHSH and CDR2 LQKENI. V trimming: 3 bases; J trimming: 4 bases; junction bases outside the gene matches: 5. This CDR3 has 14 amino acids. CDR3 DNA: TGTGCCAGCTCACCCGGACAGGATACAGAGACCCAGTACTTC. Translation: CASSPGQDTETQYF.

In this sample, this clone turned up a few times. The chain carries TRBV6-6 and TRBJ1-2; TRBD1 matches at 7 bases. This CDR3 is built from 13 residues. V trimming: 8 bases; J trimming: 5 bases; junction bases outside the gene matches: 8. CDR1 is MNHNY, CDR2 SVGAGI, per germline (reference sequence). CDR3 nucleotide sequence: TGTGCCAGCTCTGAGGGGGCAGGATATGGCTACACCTTC. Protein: CASSEGAGYGYTF.

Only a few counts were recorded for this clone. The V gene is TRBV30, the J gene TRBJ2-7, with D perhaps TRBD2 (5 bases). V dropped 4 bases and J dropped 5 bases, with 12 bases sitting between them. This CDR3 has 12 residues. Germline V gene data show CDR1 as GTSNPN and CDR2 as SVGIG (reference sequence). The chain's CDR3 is CAWTVGSHEQYF. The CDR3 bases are TGTGCCTGGACAGTGGGGAGTCACGAGCAGTACTTC.

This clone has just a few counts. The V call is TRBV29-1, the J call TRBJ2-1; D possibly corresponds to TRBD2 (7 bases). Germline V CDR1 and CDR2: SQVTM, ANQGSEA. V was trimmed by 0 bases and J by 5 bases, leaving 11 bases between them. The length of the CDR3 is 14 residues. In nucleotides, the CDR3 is TGCAGCGTTGAAGAGCGGCGGGGGCACAATGAGCAGTTCTTC. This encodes CSVEERRGHNEQFF.

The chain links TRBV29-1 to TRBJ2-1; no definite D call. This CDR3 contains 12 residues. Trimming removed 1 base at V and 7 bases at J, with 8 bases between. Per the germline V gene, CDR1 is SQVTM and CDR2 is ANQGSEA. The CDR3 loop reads CSVEGAGNEQFF. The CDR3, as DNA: TGCAGCGTTGAAGGGGCTGGGAATGAGCAGTTCTTC.

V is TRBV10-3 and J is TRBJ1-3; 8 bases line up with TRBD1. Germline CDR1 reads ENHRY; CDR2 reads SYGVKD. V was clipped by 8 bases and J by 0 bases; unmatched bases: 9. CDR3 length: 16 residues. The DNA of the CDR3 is TGTGCCATCGGTGGGACAGGATCTAGCTCTGGAAACACCATATATTTT. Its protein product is CAIGGTGSSSGNTIYF.

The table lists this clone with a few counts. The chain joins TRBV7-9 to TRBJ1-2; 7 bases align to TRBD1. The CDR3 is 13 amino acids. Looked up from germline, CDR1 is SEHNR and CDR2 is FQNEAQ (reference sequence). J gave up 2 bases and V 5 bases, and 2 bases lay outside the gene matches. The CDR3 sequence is CASSAGQNYGYTF. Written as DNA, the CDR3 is TGTGCCAGCAGCGCGGGACAGAACTATGGCTACACCTTC.

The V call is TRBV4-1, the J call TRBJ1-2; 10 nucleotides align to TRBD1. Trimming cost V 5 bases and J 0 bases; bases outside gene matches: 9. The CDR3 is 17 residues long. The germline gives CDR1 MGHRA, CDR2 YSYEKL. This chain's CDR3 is CASSSVTGTGANYGYTF. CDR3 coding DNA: TGCGCCAGCAGCTCAGTTACCGGGACAGGGGCTAACTATGGCTACACCTTC.